Listed below are T cell receptor beta chains from one sample, sequenced in a study of blood T cell repertoires in COVID-19. Measured with immunoSEQ multiplex PCR; TCRdb has only the in-frame clones, and not every one. The data hold over 350,000 clones, with 86% observed a single time. Sample: peripheral blood. All receptors come from a woman aged 25 to 39 with active or convalescent COVID-19. Each CDR3 is given with its conserved first and last residue. The order of the fields is CDR3 protein, J gene, V gene, D gene, clone size. The D gene is left open where the match is weak. The size entry is marked missing in some rows and otherwise reads once, few, many or a size class.

CASLRQRATNEKLFF | TRBJ1-4 | TRBV5-6 | . | few
CASSLGSGPGPNEQYF | TRBJ2-7 | TRBV7-8 | . | .
CASSLAAPGDSKELYGYTF | TRBJ1-2 | TRBV7-2 | TRBD1 | .
CASRSDSVYEQYF | TRBJ2-7 | TRBV12-3/TRBV12-4 | . | .
CASSLRDRGDQPQHF | TRBJ1-5 | TRBV19 | TRBD1 | .
CASSESSGGSYEQYF | TRBJ2-7 | TRBV10-1 | TRBD2 | few
CASSLERLASYNEQFF | TRBJ2-1 | TRBV11-2 | TRBD2 | .
CASSLEGGKGAFF | TRBJ1-1 | TRBV7-2 | . | .
CASSPYRDTSYEQYF | TRBJ2-7 | TRBV3-1/TRBV3-2 | . | .
CASSLGPIAGGQETQYF | TRBJ2-5 | TRBV7-8 | TRBD2 | once
CASSTQNQPQHF | TRBJ1-5 | TRBV27 | . | .
CASSQHQLAGRTDTQYF | TRBJ2-3 | TRBV3-1/TRBV3-2 | TRBD2 | .
CASSQDGTVEAFF | TRBJ1-1 | TRBV4-1 | TRBD1 | .
CASSYRVGAEAFF | TRBJ1-1 | TRBV6-5 | . | .
CASSIGTGHTEAFF | TRBJ1-1 | TRBV19 | . | .